This T cell receptor (beta chain) appears in the sequencing data of a study of T cell responses to AZD1222 COVID-19 vaccine. The V and J ends lost 0 bases and 0 bases, in that order; junction bases with no gene match: 15. The CDR3 sequence is 21 residues long. Germline CDR1 is LGHNA and CDR2 is YNFKEQ. On this clone: The target antigen is unknown.

Method: immunoSEQ multiplex PCR; TCRdb's copy keeps in-frame clones and lacks some. The sample has approximately 150,000 clones, approximately 91% seen once; the top ten hold approximately 2%. Study findings and constraints: Donors skewed white British and female; clonal diversity was possibly underestimated. Unmutated variant regions are reportedly targeted by nearly half of spike-specific TCRs.

The rearrangement links TRBV4-2 to TRBJ2-7; 12 nucleotides line up with TRBD2. The sequence was obtained from an adult who received the AZD1222 COVID-19 vaccine. Sequenced here: peripheral blood, sampled 28 days after the second AZD1222 dose. The CDR3 protein is CASSQDAPRLAGVRSSYEQYF. The CDR3 DNA reads TGTGCCAGCAGCCAAGATGCCCCACGACTAGCGGGAGTTAGGAGCTCCTACGAGCAGTACTTC.